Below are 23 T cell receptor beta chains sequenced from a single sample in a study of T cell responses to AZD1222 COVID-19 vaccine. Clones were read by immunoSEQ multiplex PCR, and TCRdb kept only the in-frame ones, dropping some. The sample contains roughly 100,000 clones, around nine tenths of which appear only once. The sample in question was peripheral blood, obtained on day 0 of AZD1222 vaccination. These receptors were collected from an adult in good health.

The DNA of the CDR3 is TGTGCCAGCAGCCTCGGAGCGGGCAACACCGGGGAGCTGTTTTTT. It yields the protein CASSLGAGNTGELFF. This chain connects TRBV5-4 to TRBJ2-2; a weak D match, TRBD2 (6 bases). The CDR3 covers 15 residues. The ends were cut back, 4 bases at V and 2 bases at J, with 12 bases in the middle. In germline, CDR1 is SGHNT, CDR2 YYREEE (reference sequence).

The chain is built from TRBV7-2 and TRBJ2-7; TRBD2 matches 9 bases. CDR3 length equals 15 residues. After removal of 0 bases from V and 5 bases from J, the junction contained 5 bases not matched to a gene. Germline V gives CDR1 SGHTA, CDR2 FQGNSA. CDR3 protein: CASSLAPGLAHEQYF. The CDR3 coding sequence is TGTGCCAGCAGCTTAGCCCCGGGACTAGCCCACGAGCAGTACTTC.

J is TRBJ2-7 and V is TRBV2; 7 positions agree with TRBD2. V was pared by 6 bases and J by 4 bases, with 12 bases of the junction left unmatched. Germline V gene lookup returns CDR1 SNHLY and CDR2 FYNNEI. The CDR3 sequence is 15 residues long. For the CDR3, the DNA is TGTGCCAGCAGGTTGGTGGGAGGGCCGGGGTACGAGCAGTACTTC. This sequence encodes CASRLVGGPGYEQYF.

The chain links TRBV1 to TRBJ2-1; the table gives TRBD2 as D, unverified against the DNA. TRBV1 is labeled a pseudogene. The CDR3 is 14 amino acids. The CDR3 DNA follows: TGCACCAGCCGACTAGCGGGAGAGGGGAATGAGCAGTTCTTC. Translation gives CTSRLAGEGNEQFF.

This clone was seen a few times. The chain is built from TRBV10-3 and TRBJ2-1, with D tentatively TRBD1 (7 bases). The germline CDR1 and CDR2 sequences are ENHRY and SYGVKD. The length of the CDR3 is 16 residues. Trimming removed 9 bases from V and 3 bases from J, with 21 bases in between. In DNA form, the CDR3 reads TGTGCCATAGCCCCTGTAGGGGGCGGGAACTACAATGAGCAGTTCTTC. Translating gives CAIAPVGGGNYNEQFF.

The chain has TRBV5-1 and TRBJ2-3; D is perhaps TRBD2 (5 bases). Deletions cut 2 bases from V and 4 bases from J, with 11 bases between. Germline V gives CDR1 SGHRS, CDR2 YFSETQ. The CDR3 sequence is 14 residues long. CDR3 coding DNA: TGCGCCAGCAGCTTACTAGAGCGGTCAGATACGCAGTATTTT. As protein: CASSLLERSDTQYF.

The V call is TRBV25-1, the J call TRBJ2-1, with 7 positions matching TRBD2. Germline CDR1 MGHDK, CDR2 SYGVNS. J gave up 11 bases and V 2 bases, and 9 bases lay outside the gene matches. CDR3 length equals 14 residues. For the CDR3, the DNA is TGTGCCAGCAGTGAACGGAGTGGGGGGGATAAGCAGTTCTTC. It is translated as CASSERSGGDKQFF. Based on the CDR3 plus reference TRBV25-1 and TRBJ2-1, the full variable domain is EADIYQTPRYLVIGTGKKITLECSQTMGHDKMYWYQQDPGMELHLIHYSYGVNSTEKGDLSSESTVSRIRTEHFPLTLESARPSHTSQYLCASSERSGGDKQFFGPGTRLTVL.

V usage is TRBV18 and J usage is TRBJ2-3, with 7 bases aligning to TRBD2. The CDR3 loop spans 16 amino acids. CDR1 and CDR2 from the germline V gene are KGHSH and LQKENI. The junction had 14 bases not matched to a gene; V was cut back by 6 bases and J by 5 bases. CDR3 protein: CASSGSGGAFGDTQYF. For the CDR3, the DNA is TGTGCCAGCTCTGGATCGGGAGGAGCTTTTGGAGATACGCAGTATTTT. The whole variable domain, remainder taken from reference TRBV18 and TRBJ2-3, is NAGVMQNPRHLVRRRGQEARLRCSPMKGHSHVYWYRQLPEEGLKFMVYLQKENIIDESGMPKERFSAEFPKEGPSILRIQQVVRGDSAAYFCASSGSGGAFGDTQYFGPGTRLTVL.

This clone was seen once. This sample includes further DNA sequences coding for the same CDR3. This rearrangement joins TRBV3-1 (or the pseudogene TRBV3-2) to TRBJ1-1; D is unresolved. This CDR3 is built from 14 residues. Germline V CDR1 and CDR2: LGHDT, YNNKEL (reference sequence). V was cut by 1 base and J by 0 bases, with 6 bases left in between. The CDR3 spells CASSQGTVNTEAFF. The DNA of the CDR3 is TGTGCCAGCAGCCAAGGGACGGTGAACACTGAAGCTTTCTTT.

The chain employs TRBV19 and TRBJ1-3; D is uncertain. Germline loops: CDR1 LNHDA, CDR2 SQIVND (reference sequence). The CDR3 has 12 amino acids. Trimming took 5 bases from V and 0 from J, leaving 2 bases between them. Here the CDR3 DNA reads TGTGCCAGTAGTCTCTCTGGAAACACCATATATTTT. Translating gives CASSLSGNTIYF.

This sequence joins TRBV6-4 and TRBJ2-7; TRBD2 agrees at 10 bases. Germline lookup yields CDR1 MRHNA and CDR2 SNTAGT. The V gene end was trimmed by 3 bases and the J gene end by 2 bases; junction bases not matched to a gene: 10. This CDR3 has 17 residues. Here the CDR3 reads CASSERGSGRETYEQYF. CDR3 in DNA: TGTGCCAGCAGTGAAAGGGGCAGCGGGAGGGAAACCTACGAGCAGTACTTC.

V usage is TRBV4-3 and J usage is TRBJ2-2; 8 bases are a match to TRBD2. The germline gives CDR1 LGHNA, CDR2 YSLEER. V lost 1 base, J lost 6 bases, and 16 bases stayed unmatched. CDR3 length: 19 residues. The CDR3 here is CASSQGCAAEGLESGELFF. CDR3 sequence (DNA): TGCGCCAGCAGCCAAGGGTGCGCGGCCGAGGGACTAGAATCCGGGGAGCTGTTTTTT.

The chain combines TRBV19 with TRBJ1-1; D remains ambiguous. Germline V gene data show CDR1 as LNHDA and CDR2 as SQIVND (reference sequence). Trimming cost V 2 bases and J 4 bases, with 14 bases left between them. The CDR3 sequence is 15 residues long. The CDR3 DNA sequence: TGTGCCAGTAGTATACTGGGCAGGCTGGGCACTGAAGCTTTCTTT. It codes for CASSILGRLGTEAFF.

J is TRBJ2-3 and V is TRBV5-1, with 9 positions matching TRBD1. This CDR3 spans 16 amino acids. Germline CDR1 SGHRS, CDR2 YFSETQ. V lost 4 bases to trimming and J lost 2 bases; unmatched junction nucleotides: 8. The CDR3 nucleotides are TGCGCCAGCAGCACGGGACAGGGAGGTGCCACAGATACGCAGTATTTT. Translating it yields CASSTGQGGATDTQYF.

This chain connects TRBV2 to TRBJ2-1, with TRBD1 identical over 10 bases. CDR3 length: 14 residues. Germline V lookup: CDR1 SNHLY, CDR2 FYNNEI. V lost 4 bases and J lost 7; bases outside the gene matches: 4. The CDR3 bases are TGTGCCAGCAGTGGGACAGGGGGTAGGAATGAGCAGTTCTTC. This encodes CASSGTGGRNEQFF.

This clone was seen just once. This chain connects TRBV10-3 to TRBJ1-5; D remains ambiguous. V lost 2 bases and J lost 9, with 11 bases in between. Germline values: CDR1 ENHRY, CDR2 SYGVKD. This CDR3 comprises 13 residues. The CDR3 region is CAISEGVGGPQHF. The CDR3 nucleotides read TGTGCCATCAGTGAGGGCGTTGGCGGGCCCCAGCATTTT.

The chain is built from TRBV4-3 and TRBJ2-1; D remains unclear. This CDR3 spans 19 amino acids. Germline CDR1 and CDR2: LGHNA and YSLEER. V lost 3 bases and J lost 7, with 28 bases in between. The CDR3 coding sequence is TGCGCCAGCAGCCACCCCAAACCCTTGGAGTGTCAAGGGTGGAATGAGCAGTTCTTC. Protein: CASSHPKPLECQGWNEQFF.

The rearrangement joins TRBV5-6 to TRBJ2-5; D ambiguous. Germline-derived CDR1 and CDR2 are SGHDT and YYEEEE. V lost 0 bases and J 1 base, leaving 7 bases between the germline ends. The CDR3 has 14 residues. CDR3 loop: CASSLGSFQETQYF. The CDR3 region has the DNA TGTGCCAGCAGCTTGGGGAGCTTCCAAGAGACCCAGTACTTC.

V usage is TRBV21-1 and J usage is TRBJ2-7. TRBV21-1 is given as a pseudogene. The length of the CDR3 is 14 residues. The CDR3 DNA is TGTGCCAGCAGCAAAGGGGGATCCACCTACGAGCAGTACTTC. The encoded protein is CASSKGGSTYEQYF.

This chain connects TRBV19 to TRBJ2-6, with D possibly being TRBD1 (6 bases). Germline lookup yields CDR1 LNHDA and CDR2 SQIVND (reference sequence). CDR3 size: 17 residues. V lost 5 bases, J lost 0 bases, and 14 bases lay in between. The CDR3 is CASSSGASSSGANVLTF. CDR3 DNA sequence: TGTGCCAGTAGTTCAGGGGCCTCGAGCTCTGGGGCCAACGTCCTGACTTTC.

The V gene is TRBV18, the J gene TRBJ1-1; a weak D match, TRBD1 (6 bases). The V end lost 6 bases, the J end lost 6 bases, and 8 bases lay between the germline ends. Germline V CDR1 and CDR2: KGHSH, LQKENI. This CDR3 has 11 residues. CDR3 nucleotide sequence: TGTGCCAGCTCGCAGGGGTCTGAAGCTTTCTTT. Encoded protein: CASSQGSEAFF.

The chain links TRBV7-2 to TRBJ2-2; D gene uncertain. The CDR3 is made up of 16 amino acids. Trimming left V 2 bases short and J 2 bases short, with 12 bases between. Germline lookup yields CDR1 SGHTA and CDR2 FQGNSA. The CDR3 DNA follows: TGTGCCAGCAGCTTACGGGCGGATACAAACACCGGGGAGCTGTTTTTT. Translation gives CASSLRADTNTGELFF.

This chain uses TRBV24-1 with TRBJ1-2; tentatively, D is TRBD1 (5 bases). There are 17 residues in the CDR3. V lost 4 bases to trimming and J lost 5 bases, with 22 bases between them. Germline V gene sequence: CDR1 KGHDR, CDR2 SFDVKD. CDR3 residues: CATSDGVDATSGYGYTF. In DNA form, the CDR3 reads TGTGCCACCAGTGACGGCGTGGACGCGACCTCAGGGTATGGCTACACCTTC.